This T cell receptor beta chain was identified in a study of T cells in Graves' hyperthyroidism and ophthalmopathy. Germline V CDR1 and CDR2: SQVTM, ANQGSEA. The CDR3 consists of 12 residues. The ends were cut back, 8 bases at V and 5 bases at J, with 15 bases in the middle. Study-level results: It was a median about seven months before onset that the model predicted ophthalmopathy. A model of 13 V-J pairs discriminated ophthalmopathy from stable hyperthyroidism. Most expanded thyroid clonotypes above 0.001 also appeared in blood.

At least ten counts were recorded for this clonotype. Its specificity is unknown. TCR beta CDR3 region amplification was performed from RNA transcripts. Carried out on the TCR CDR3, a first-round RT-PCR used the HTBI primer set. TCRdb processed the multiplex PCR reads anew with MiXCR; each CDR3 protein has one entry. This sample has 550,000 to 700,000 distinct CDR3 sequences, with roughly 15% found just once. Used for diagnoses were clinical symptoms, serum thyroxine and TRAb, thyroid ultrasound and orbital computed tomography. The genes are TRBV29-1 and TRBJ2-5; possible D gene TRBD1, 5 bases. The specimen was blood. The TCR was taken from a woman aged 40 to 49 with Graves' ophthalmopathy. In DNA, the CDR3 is TGCAGCTTAATGGGAAAGGGGGAGACCCAGTACTTC. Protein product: CSLMGKGETQYF.